This T cell receptor (beta chain) appears in the sequencing data of a study of cytomegalovirus exposure and HLA in healthy donors. The study, taken as a whole, reports: Cytomegalovirus status, reportedly, was diagnosed with high specificity and sensitivity by the classifier. Rarity marked most TCR sequences, yet some public TCRs occurred in many donors. Later, an analysis found that TCR clusters from the first cohort tended to co-occur in the approximately 130 validation repertoires.

This CDR3 is built from 16 residues. Trimming cost V 5 bases and J 4 bases; bases outside gene matches: 3. From germline, CDR1 is SGHNT and CDR2 YENEEA. In regard to this clone: Antigen specificity is unknown.

Assay: immunoSEQ multiplex PCR; the TCRdb copy retains only in-frame clones and omits some. The data contain about 120,000 clones, 89% of them singletons. This receptor was obtained from a woman under 30 in good health and CMV-seronegative. The sample taken for sequencing was PBMCs. The chain recombines TRBV11-3 with TRBJ2-3; TRBD2 aligns across 16 bases. CDR3 nucleotides: TGTGCCAGCAGCCTGGGACTAGCGGGGGGGGCAGATACGCAGTATTTT. Translating gives CASSLGLAGGADTQYF.